Each of the 20 T cell receptor beta chains below was sequenced from the same sample in a study of shared clonotypes between healthy human individuals. Profiled with immunoSEQ multiplex PCR; TCRdb holds only in-frame clones, not every one. Of 1,400,000 or so clones listed, 97% to 99% are singletons. Sequenced sample: naive CD4+ T cells sorted from blood. Sample subset: CD45RA+ positively selected. The receptors were sampled from a man aged 30 to 39 in good health.

The rearrangement links TRBV28 to TRBJ1-2, with D perhaps matching TRBD1 (6 bases). Per germline, CDR1 MDHEN and CDR2 SYDVKM. Trimming took off 6 bases at V and 2 bases at J, with 19 bases between the two ends. This CDR3 comprises 16 residues. The CDR3 is CASRGTSWGGNYGYTF. DNA for the CDR3: TGTGCCAGCAGAGGAACCTCGTGGGGGGGCAACTATGGCTACACCTTC.

This clone was counted once. This CDR3 reads CAISTGTGPTYEQYF. The CDR3 DNA reads TGTGCCATCAGTACCGGGACAGGCCCTACCTACGAGCAGTACTTC. The chain has TRBV10-3 and TRBJ2-7; 8 bases align to TRBD1. Looked up from germline, CDR1 is ENHRY and CDR2 is SYGVKD. V shed 5 bases and J 2 bases; nucleotides not matched to a gene: 8. The CDR3 length is 15 residues.

V is TRBV29-1 and J is TRBJ1-3, with D unresolved. The CDR3 loop spans 13 amino acids. V lost 4 bases and J 1 base, leaving 8 bases between the germline ends. Germline CDR1 SQVTM, CDR2 ANQGSEA. As DNA, the CDR3 is TGCAGCGTTGTCCGCCGGTCTGGAAACACCATATATTTT. This translates into CSVVRRSGNTIYF.

This chain joins TRBV29-1 and TRBJ2-3, with TRBD2 matching 7 bases. Germline loops: CDR1 SQVTM, CDR2 ANQGSEA. Germline trimming cut 3 bases from V and 1 base from J; bases unmatched to any gene: 4. The CDR3 runs 14 residues. DNA for the CDR3: TGCAGCGTTGAGACTAGCCCACGCACAGATACGCAGTATTTT. Translating gives CSVETSPRTDTQYF.

This chain joins TRBV7-9 and TRBJ2-5; 8 bases agree with TRBD2. V was pared by 3 bases and J by 1 base, with 4 bases of the junction left unmatched. This CDR3 is built from 15 residues. The germline CDR1 and CDR2 sequences are SEHNR and FQNEAQ (reference sequence). CDR3 coding DNA: TGTGCCAGCAGCTTCCGAGCGGGAGTCCAAGAGACCCAGTACTTC. Protein: CASSFRAGVQETQYF.

The chain couples TRBV5-1 to TRBJ2-7; TRBD2 agrees at 7 bases. Germline-derived CDR1 and CDR2 are SGHRS and YFSETQ. CDR3 size: 16 residues. The V segment lost 1 base and the J segment 1 base; nucleotides outside the gene matches: 8. The CDR3 nucleotides read TGCGCCAGCAGCTTGACCACGGGGGGAGGGTCCTACGAGCAGTACTTC. Its protein is CASSLTTGGGSYEQYF. The variable domain in full, completed from reference TRBV5-1 and TRBJ2-7, reads KAGVTQTPRYLIKTRGQQVTLSCSPISGHRSVSWYQQTPGQGLQFLFEYFSETQRNKGNFPGRFSGRQFSNSRSEMNVSTLELGDSALYLCASSLTTGGGSYEQYFGPGTRLTVT.

The V gene is TRBV18, the J gene TRBJ2-2, with D tentatively TRBD1 (6 bases). V was shortened by 6 bases and J by 4 bases, with 12 bases between the two germline ends. The V gene's germline CDR1 is KGHSH and CDR2 LQKENI. The CDR3 has 14 residues. The CDR3 loop reads CASSNRAGTGELFF. The DNA of the CDR3 is TGTGCCAGCTCTAACAGGGCGGGCACCGGGGAGCTGTTTTTT.

The CDR3 nucleotides are TGTGCCAGCCATGGACAGGGGGCGACGGGGACCCAGTACTTC. Translated: CASHGQGATGTQYF. The V and J genes are TRBV7-9 and TRBJ2-5; 11 nucleotides match TRBD1. V was clipped by 8 bases and J by 7 bases; unmatched bases: 9. The CDR3 covers 14 residues. Germline CDR1 SEHNR, CDR2 FQNEAQ (reference sequence).

The chain carries TRBV11-2 and TRBJ2-3, with 10 positions matching TRBD2. The trim removed 3 bases at V and 2 bases at J, leaving 5 bases unmatched. Looked up from germline, CDR1 is SGHAT and CDR2 is FQNNGV. The CDR3 loop spans 16 amino acids. CDR3 loop: CASSFSGRAPTDTQYF. The CDR3 DNA is TGTGCCAGCAGCTTCAGCGGGAGGGCCCCCACAGATACGCAGTATTTT.

The rearrangement links TRBV7-8 to TRBJ2-1; D is tentatively TRBD1 or TRBD2 (5 bases each). Trimming removed 6 bases at V and 5 bases at J, with 8 bases between. Germline V CDR1 and CDR2: SGHVS, FQNEAQ. The CDR3 totals 12 residues. CDR3 protein: CASRGTHNEQFF. The CDR3 DNA is TGTGCCAGCAGGGGGACCCACAATGAGCAGTTCTTC.

The gene calls are TRBV5-1 and TRBJ2-7; 9 bases line up with TRBD2. The CDR3 contains 15 residues. CDR1 SGHRS and CDR2 YFSETQ come from the germline V gene. V was clipped by 4 bases and J by 5 bases; unmatched bases: 10. The CDR3: CASSPAGLATHEQYF. The CDR3 nucleotides are TGCGCCAGCAGCCCCGCGGGACTAGCTACCCACGAGCAGTACTTC.

The genes are TRBV29-1 and TRBJ2-2; TRBD2 aligns across 7 bases. Germline V lookup: CDR1 SQVTM, CDR2 ANQGSEA. V gave up 6 bases and J gave up 0 bases; unmatched junction bases: 4. The CDR3 contains 14 residues. CDR3 nucleotides: TGCAGCGTATACGGGACTACGAACACCGGGGAGCTGTTTTTT. Protein: CSVYGTTNTGELFF.

Here the CDR3 DNA reads TGCGCCAGCAGCCCCGTAAGCCCGGCTAGCGGACTGCAAGAGACCCAGTACTTC. This gives the protein CASSPVSPASGLQETQYF. This chain uses TRBV5-1 with TRBJ2-5, with 7 bases aligning to TRBD2. CDR1 is SGHRS and CDR2 is YFSETQ in the germline V gene. The CDR3 runs to 18 residues. V shed 4 bases and J 2 bases; nucleotides not matched to a gene: 17.

A note on this clone: Its ends do not fully match the called genes, so a read error is possible. The chain couples TRBV5-4 to TRBJ2-3; D remains unclear. The CDR3 covers 13 residues. Germline assignment: CDR1 SGHNT and CDR2 YYREEE (reference sequence). The CDR3 DNA reads as TGCGCCAGCAGCCCCCACCCCACAGATACGCAGTATTTT. It encodes CASSPHPTDTQYF.

This clone was counted once. In DNA, the CDR3 is TGCGCCAGCAGCCAAGGAATTATCCCCGATGAGCAGTTCTTC. Amino acid sequence: CASSQGIIPDEQFF. This rearrangement joins TRBV4-1 to TRBJ2-1; D not resolved. V was cut by 1 base and J by 8 bases, with 12 bases left in between. This CDR3 is built from 14 residues. The germline CDR1 and CDR2 sequences are MGHRA and YSYEKL.

The chain employs TRBV29-1 and TRBJ2-5, with TRBD1 matching over 7 bases. J gave up 5 bases and V 6 bases, and 9 bases lay outside the gene matches. Germline values: CDR1 SQVTM, CDR2 ANQGSEA. The CDR3 extends over 13 amino acids. CDR3 nucleotide sequence: TGCAGCGTCTTCCCCGGCAGGGGGGAGACCCAGTACTTC. Amino acid sequence: CSVFPGRGETQYF.

The sample holds one count of this clone. The chain combines TRBV30 with TRBJ2-1, with 8 bases that match TRBD2. The CDR3 sequence is 13 residues long. Germline V CDR1 and CDR2: GTSNPN, SVGIG (reference sequence). The V gene end was trimmed by 4 bases and the J gene end by 4 bases; junction bases not matched to a gene: 3. CDR3 in amino acids: CAWTSGSYNEQFF. In DNA form, the CDR3 reads TGTGCCTGGACGAGCGGGAGTTACAATGAGCAGTTCTTC. Looking up the rest from reference TRBV30 and TRBJ2-1 gives the full variable domain: SQTIHQWPATLVQPVGSPLSLECTVEGTSNPNLYWYRQAAGRGLQLLFYSVGIGQISSEVPQNLSASRPQDRQFILSSKKLLLSDSGFYLCAWTSGSYNEQFFGPGTRLTVL.

Points on this clone: Other DNA sequences from this sample encode an identical CDR3 as well. The chain employs TRBV5-1 and TRBJ1-3; D possibly corresponds to TRBD1 (6 bases). V was trimmed by 5 bases and J by 4 bases, leaving 10 bases between them. This CDR3 region has 13 residues. Germline V gives CDR1 SGHRS, CDR2 YFSETQ. The DNA of the CDR3 is TGCGCCAGCAGACAGGGATCAGGAAACACCATATATTTT. It encodes CASRQGSGNTIYF.

About this clone: Additional DNA sequences in this sample encode the identical CDR3. The chain couples TRBV14 to TRBJ2-1, with 12 nucleotides matching TRBD2. The CDR3 loop spans 15 amino acids. Germline loops: CDR1 SGHDN, CDR2 FVKESK. V gave up 3 bases and J gave up 5 bases; unmatched junction bases: 2. The CDR3 coding sequence is TGTGCCAGCAGCCAGGGACTAGCGGGCAACAATGAGCAGTTCTTC. Amino acid sequence: CASSQGLAGNNEQFF.

The chain recombines TRBV28 with TRBJ1-1; D remains unclear. Trimming cost V 6 bases and J 0 bases, with 5 bases left between them. Germline CDR1 reads MDHEN; CDR2 reads SYDVKM. The CDR3 spans 12 residues. CDR3 loop: CASSPLNTEAFF. The CDR3 DNA is TGTGCCAGCAGCCCTTTGAACACTGAAGCTTTCTTT.